Shown below are 19 T cell receptor beta chains from a single sample sequenced in a study of cytomegalovirus exposure and HLA in healthy donors. Primers: 60 Vbeta forward and 13 Jbeta reverse. This table comes from immunoSEQ multiplex PCR, and its TCRdb copy is limited to in-frame clones, with some not included. This sample's clone table lists 30,000 to 35,000 clones. The specimen was PBMCs. The receptors originated from a woman in her forties in good health and CMV-seropositive.

The chain is built from TRBV7-2 and TRBJ1-2, with no clear D. This CDR3 is built from 12 residues. Looked up from germline, CDR1 is SGHTA and CDR2 is FQGNSA. V was pared by 0 bases and J by 13 bases, with 12 bases between. CDR3 loop: CASSLAGLSVTF. The CDR3 nucleotides read TGTGCCAGCAGCTTAGCGGGCCTGAGTGTCACCTTC.

The J gene is TRBJ2-1, the V gene TRBV19, with TRBD2 identical over 7 bases. The CDR3 spans 14 residues. Germline V gene lookup returns CDR1 LNHDA and CDR2 SQIVND (reference sequence). V trimming: 6 bases; J trimming: 5 bases; junction bases outside the gene matches: 7. CDR3 bases: TGTGCCAGTAGGGAGAGGGAGGGTGACAATGAGCAGTTCTTC. This gives the protein CASREREGDNEQFF.

The V and J genes are TRBV7-2 and TRBJ1-5; the D gene is possibly TRBD1 (5 bases). The ends were cut back, 1 base at V and 5 bases at J, with 9 bases in the middle. Germline assignment: CDR1 SGHTA and CDR2 FQGNSA. The CDR3 extends over 14 amino acids. CDR3 protein: CASSLDWGDQPQHF. The CDR3 nucleotides are TGTGCCAGCAGCTTAGACTGGGGGGATCAGCCCCAGCATTTT.

The chain joins TRBV11-2 to TRBJ2-3; tentative D call: TRBD1 (6 bases). The germline V gene encodes CDR1 SGHAT and CDR2 FQNNGV. The CDR3 is 15 residues long. V was pared by 4 bases and J by 1 base, with 12 bases between. In DNA form, the CDR3 reads TGTGCCAGCAGCTCAATACAGGGCCGCACAGATACGCAGTATTTT. It specifies CASSSIQGRTDTQYF.

This rearrangement joins TRBV27 to TRBJ1-1, with D perhaps TRBD1 (6 bases). This CDR3 region has 15 residues. The V and J ends lost 5 bases and 0 bases respectively, with 13 bases between them. CDR1 is MNHEY, CDR2 SMNVEV, per germline (reference sequence). For the CDR3, the DNA is TGTGCCAGCAGTGCCGTTTGGGGGCTGAACACTGAAGCTTTCTTT. This gives the protein CASSAVWGLNTEAFF.

The chain carries TRBV27 and TRBJ1-1; D is uncertain. Trimming pared 6 bases from V and 5 bases from J, leaving 10 bases between. This CDR3 spans 12 amino acids. The germline gives CDR1 MNHEY, CDR2 SMNVEV (reference sequence). The CDR3 protein is CASSSGETEAFF. As DNA, the CDR3 is TGTGCCAGCAGCTCCGGAGAAACTGAAGCTTTCTTT.

By frequency, this clone registers large (0.1 to 1%). The chain uses TRBV2 and TRBJ2-5, with TRBD2 matching over 8 bases. The CDR3 is 13 amino acids. CDR1 is SNHLY, CDR2 FYNNEI, per germline. Trimming at V came to 6 bases and at J to 3 bases, leaving 3 bases not matched to a gene. CDR3 in DNA: TGTGCCAGCAGGGCGGGACTAGAAGAGACCCAGTACTTC. Protein sequence: CASRAGLEETQYF. The full variable domain, in which reference TRBV2 and TRBJ2-5 provide the parts outside the CDR3, is EPEVTQTPSHQVTQMGQEVILRCVPISNHLYFYWYRQILGQKVEFLVSFYNNEISEKSEIFDDQFSVERPDGSNFTLKIRSTKLEDSAMYFCASRAGLEETQYFGPGTRLLVL.

This chain links TRBV2 with TRBJ1-1; D might be TRBD1 (5 bases). Germline CDR1 is SNHLY and CDR2 is FYNNEI. The length of the CDR3 is 14 residues. Trimming shortened V by 8 bases and J by 3 bases, and 16 bases separated the two germline ends. The CDR3 protein is CASSLGGGDTEAFF. CDR3 coding DNA: TGTGCCAGCTCGCTTGGGGGAGGCGACACTGAAGCTTTCTTT.

The chain combines TRBV7-8 with TRBJ1-1; no firm D call. The CDR3 runs to 13 residues. V was cut by 2 bases and J by 3 bases, with 7 bases left in between. Looked up from germline, CDR1 is SGHVS and CDR2 is FQNEAQ. CDR3 nucleotide sequence: TGTGCCAGCAGCTTATGGCCAGACACTGAAGCTTTCTTT. Protein: CASSLWPDTEAFF.

The J gene is TRBJ2-7, the V gene TRBV13; 7 positions agree with TRBD1. Trimming cost V 4 bases and J 2 bases; bases outside gene matches: 5. The CDR3 has 14 amino acids. Germline CDR1 PRHDT, CDR2 FYEKMQ (reference sequence). This CDR3 reads CASSSSDRAYEQYF. In DNA form, the CDR3 reads TGTGCCAGCAGCTCCTCCGACAGGGCCTACGAGCAGTACTTC.

The gene calls are TRBV9 and TRBJ2-7, with D hard to call. The CDR3 runs 14 residues. The V end lost 0 bases, the J end lost 2 bases, and 9 bases lay between the germline ends. Germline CDR1 SGDLS, CDR2 YYNGEE. The CDR3 reads CASSVGAPAYEQYF. In nucleotides, the CDR3 is TGTGCCAGCAGCGTAGGCGCGCCGGCCTACGAGCAGTACTTC.

The chain is built from TRBV5-1 and TRBJ2-1; a weak D match, TRBD2 (7 bases). V gave up 2 bases and J gave up 8 bases, with 14 bases separating them. The CDR3 covers 14 residues. The germline V gene encodes CDR1 SGHRS and CDR2 YFSETQ. In DNA, the CDR3 is TGCGCCAGCAGCTTAACAGGGAGCGGGGATGAGCAGTTCTTC. Its translation is CASSLTGSGDEQFF.

This chain uses TRBV30 with TRBJ2-7, with D maybe TRBD1 (5 bases). Trimming stripped 0 bases from V and 7 bases from J, with 10 bases between. Germline V gene sequence: CDR1 GTSNPN, CDR2 SVGIG (reference sequence). The CDR3 consists of 12 residues. CDR3 sequence: CAWSVGAGEQYF. The CDR3 region has the DNA TGTGCCTGGAGTGTTGGGGCTGGGGAGCAGTACTTC.

The chain combines TRBV11-3 with TRBJ2-2, with D possibly TRBD1 on 6 matching bases. V lost 5 bases and J lost 8, with 12 bases in between. Germline CDR1 and CDR2: SGHNT and YENEEA. The CDR3 length is 13 residues. The CDR3 sequence: CASSTSGVGELFF. The DNA for the CDR3 is TGTGCCAGCAGCACTTCAGGGGTTGGGGAGCTGTTTTTT.

V usage is TRBV27 and J usage is TRBJ2-1; TRBD2 matches 7 bases. This CDR3 has 14 residues. V was clipped by 5 bases and J by 4 bases; unmatched bases: 5. From germline, CDR1 is MNHEY and CDR2 SMNVEV (reference sequence). Here the CDR3 DNA reads TGTGCCAGCAGTCCGGGACTAAAATACAATGAGCAGTTCTTC. Translated, it gives CASSPGLKYNEQFF.

V gene TRBV25-1 combines with J gene TRBJ1-4, with 10 positions matching TRBD1. V gave up 1 base and J gave up 4 bases; unmatched junction bases: 6. Per the germline V gene, CDR1 is MGHDK and CDR2 is SYGVNS. CDR3 length equals 17 residues. CDR3 residues: CASSELGTGELNEKLFF. CDR3 coding DNA: TGTGCCAGCAGTGAATTGGGGACAGGGGAACTTAATGAAAAACTGTTTTTT. Using reference TRBV25-1 and TRBJ1-4 for the parts outside the CDR3, the full variable domain is EADIYQTPRYLVIGTGKKITLECSQTMGHDKMYWYQQDPGMELHLIHYSYGVNSTEKGDLSSESTVSRIRTEHFPLTLESARPSHTSQYLCASSELGTGELNEKLFFGSGTQLSVL.

V is TRBV1 and J is TRBJ2-5; the tabulated D call, TRBD1, remains unverified against the DNA. TRBV1 constitutes a pseudogene. The CDR3 is 16 amino acids. The CDR3: CTSSRPTGLLGETQYF. DNA of the CDR3: TGCACCAGCAGCAGACCGACAGGGCTCCTTGGAGAGACCCAGTACTTC.

This chain joins TRBV27 and TRBJ2-7, with D perhaps matching TRBD2 (6 bases). Trimming took 3 bases from V and 4 from J, leaving 13 bases between them. There are 14 residues in the CDR3. The germline V gene has CDR1 MNHEY and CDR2 SMNVEV (reference sequence). CDR3 nucleotide sequence: TGTGCCAGCAGTTTGGGGGGAGACGGTTACGAGCAGTACTTC. Amino acids: CASSLGGDGYEQYF.

The CDR3 DNA is TGCGCCAGCAGCTTGGGACAGAGCTCTGGAAACACCATATATTTT. Protein: CASSLGQSSGNTIYF. The gene calls are TRBV5-1 and TRBJ1-3; maybe TRBD1 (5 bases). With 0 bases removed from V and 0 bases from J, the gap between germline ends came to 7 bases. This CDR3 is built from 15 residues. Germline-derived CDR1 and CDR2 are SGHRS and YFSETQ.